The 21 T cell receptor beta chains below all came from one sample that was sequenced in a study of T-cell reconstitution after alpha-beta-depleted transplantation in children. Preparation of the TCRbeta library was carried out with unique molecular identifiers. TCRdb called the PCR reads again in MiXCR, with one record for every CDR3 protein. The sample lists about 600,000 distinct CDR3 sequences, more than 20% occurring once. Source: PBMCs, mostly from graft donor cells, taken 360 days after TCRalphabeta/CD19-depleted stem cell transplant. These receptors originate from a boy under two years old who had a stem cell transplant for acute myeloid leukemia, so the T cells may come from the graft donor.

The genes are TRBV7-2 and TRBJ2-7; 8 bases are a match to TRBD2. J gave up 2 bases and V 4 bases, and 10 bases lay outside the gene matches. There are 16 residues in the CDR3. CDR1 SGHTA and CDR2 FQGNSA come from the germline V gene. DNA for the CDR3: TGTGCCAGCAGCTCCGCGTGGGCGGGGGGCACCTACGAGCAGTACTTC. Translated, it gives CASSSAWAGGTYEQYF.

The table lists this clonotype with many counts. This sequence joins TRBV25-1 and TRBJ2-5, with D maybe TRBD1 (6 bases). Trimming stripped 0 bases from V and 5 bases from J, with 10 bases between. The CDR3 spans 14 residues. Per germline, CDR1 MGHDK and CDR2 SYGVNS. The CDR3 reads CASSEYGGAETQYF. CDR3 DNA: TGTGCCAGCAGTGAATATGGGGGCGCGGAGACCCAGTACTTC.

There are a few counts of this clonotype. The rearrangement links TRBV20-1 to TRBJ2-3; TRBD2 might be the D (6 bases). The CDR3 spans 12 residues. The germline V gene has CDR1 DFQATT and CDR2 SNEGSKA (reference sequence). Trimming left V 5 bases short and J 1 base short, with 7 bases between. Here the CDR3 reads CSAWGGTDTQYF. The CDR3 DNA is TGCAGTGCTTGGGGGGGCACAGATACGCAGTATTTT.

This clonotype was counted ten times or more. The chain uses TRBV3-1 and TRBJ2-3; TRBD2 aligns across 8 bases. The CDR3 has 15 amino acids. Germline CDR1 is LGHDT and CDR2 is YNNKEL (reference sequence). V shed 5 bases and J 4 bases; nucleotides not matched to a gene: 8. CDR3 bases: TGTGCCAGCAGCGGGACCGGACTAGCTTCAGATACGCAGTATTTT. This sequence encodes CASSGTGLASDTQYF.

This clonotype appeared a few times. The rearrangement uses TRBV6-5 and TRBJ2-5; tentatively, D is TRBD1 (5 bases). CDR1 MNHEY and CDR2 SVGAGI come from the germline V gene. The V end lost 0 bases, the J end lost 5 bases, and 10 bases lay between the germline ends. This CDR3 contains 14 residues. This CDR3 reads CASSYSRVAETQYF. The CDR3 DNA sequence: TGTGCCAGCAGTTACTCCAGGGTTGCGGAGACCCAGTACTTC.

The chain has TRBV15 and TRBJ2-3; possible D gene TRBD2, 6 bases. This CDR3 has 17 residues. The V gene lost 1 base and the J gene lost 2 bases, with 16 bases spanning the gap. The germline gives CDR1 LNHNV, CDR2 YYDKDF (reference sequence). In nucleotides, the CDR3 is TGTGCCACCAGCAGAGCACGCGGAGGGGAGACCACAGATACGCAGTATTTT. This gives the protein CATSRARGGETTDTQYF.

This sequence joins TRBV20-1 and TRBJ2-5, with D hard to call. V was pared by 3 bases and J by 1 base, with 15 bases between. From germline, CDR1 is DFQATT and CDR2 SNEGSKA (reference sequence). This CDR3 region has 15 residues. The CDR3 sequence: CSASGKDDSQETQYF. The CDR3, as DNA: TGCAGTGCTAGCGGAAAGGACGACTCCCAAGAGACCCAGTACTTC.

This clonotype was seen at least ten times. This chain joins TRBV12-3 or TRBV12-4 and TRBJ2-3, with TRBD2 matching 7 bases. V lost 3 bases, J lost 1 base, and 4 bases stayed unmatched. The CDR3 loop spans 15 amino acids. The DNA of the CDR3 is TGTGCCAGCAGTTTTAAAACTAGCGGCACAGATACGCAGTATTTT. It is translated as CASSFKTSGTDTQYF.

Ten or more counts support this clonotype. The rearrangement uses TRBV12-3 or TRBV12-4 and TRBJ1-1; D is perhaps TRBD1 (6 bases). Trimming shortened V by 5 bases and J by 1 base, and 14 bases separated the two germline ends. CDR3 size: 15 residues. The CDR3 here is CASSPRQVPNTEAFF. The CDR3, as DNA: TGTGCCAGCAGTCCTAGACAGGTCCCGAACACTGAAGCTTTCTTT.

There are many counts of this clonotype. The chain employs TRBV20-1 and TRBJ2-1; perhaps TRBD2 as D (6 bases). CDR3 length equals 15 residues. Trimming stripped 0 bases from V and 0 bases from J, with 9 bases between. The germline gives CDR1 DFQATT, CDR2 SNEGSKA (reference sequence). In nucleotides, the CDR3 is TGCAGTGCTAGAGATGGGAGGAGCTCCTACAATGAGCAGTTCTTC. Encoded protein: CSARDGRSSYNEQFF.

The chain is built from TRBV6-5 and TRBJ2-7, with D possibly matching TRBD2 (5 bases). The CDR3 is 13 amino acids. The V gene lost 5 bases and the J gene lost 5 bases, with 13 bases spanning the gap. Per the germline V gene, CDR1 is MNHEY and CDR2 is SVGAGI. The CDR3 region is CASSLTGSNEQYF. In nucleotides, the CDR3 is TGTGCCAGCAGTCTGACGGGGTCCAACGAGCAGTACTTC.

This clonotype has at least ten counts. The chain couples TRBV6-5 to TRBJ2-7, with 10 bases fitting TRBD1. The germline V gene encodes CDR1 MNHEY and CDR2 SVGAGI. The CDR3 runs to 14 residues. The trim removed 8 bases at V and 2 bases at J, leaving 6 bases unmatched. This CDR3 reads CASSTGQGTYEQYF. The CDR3 region has the DNA TGTGCCAGCTCAACGGGACAGGGGACCTACGAGCAGTACTTC.

This clonotype was counted many times. Here the CDR3 DNA reads TGCGCCAGCAGCCGCGAGCCGGACAGGGGAACCGGGGAGCTGTTTTTT. Its translation is CASSREPDRGTGELFF. The chain joins TRBV4-3 to TRBJ2-2; 9 bases fit TRBD1. Germline assignment: CDR1 LGHNA and CDR2 YSLEER. The CDR3 extends over 16 amino acids. V gave up 4 bases and J gave up 5 bases; unmatched junction bases: 8.

This clonotype was detected ten times or more. The genes are TRBV20-1 and TRBJ2-5; D remains unclear. The CDR3 has 14 amino acids. From germline, CDR1 is DFQATT and CDR2 SNEGSKA (reference sequence). V lost 0 bases and J 2 bases, leaving 10 bases between the germline ends. The CDR3 sequence: CSAREGFLQETQYF. The DNA of the CDR3 is TGCAGTGCTAGAGAAGGCTTTCTACAAGAGACCCAGTACTTC.

In this sample, this clonotype turned up many times. The gene calls are TRBV2 and TRBJ2-3; TRBD2 matches 13 bases. Germline V lookup: CDR1 SNHLY, CDR2 FYNNEI. The CDR3 sequence is 16 residues long. The J segment lost 2 bases and the V segment lost 2 bases, leaving 1 base of the junction unmatched. The CDR3 spells CASSETSGGVTDTQYF. CDR3 sequence (DNA): TGTGCCAGCAGTGAAACTAGCGGGGGGGTCACAGATACGCAGTATTTT. The complete variable domain, with remaining parts taken from reference TRBV2 and TRBJ2-3, reads EPEVTQTPSHQVTQMGQEVILRCVPISNHLYFYWYRQILGQKVEFLVSFYNNEISEKSEIFDDQFSVERPDGSNFTLKIRSTKLEDSAMYFCASSETSGGVTDTQYFGPGTRLTVL.

This clonotype was detected a few times. The rearrangement joins TRBV4-2 to TRBJ2-3; D not resolved. Trimming left V 1 base short and J 5 bases short, with 4 bases between. The length of the CDR3 is 12 residues. Germline V CDR1 and CDR2: LGHNA, YNFKEQ. The CDR3 DNA reads TGTGCCAGCAGCCAAGCGCGAGATACGCAGTATTTT. This gives the protein CASSQARDTQYF.

This clonotype was observed many times. The chain uses TRBV13 and TRBJ2-7; maybe TRBD1 (7 bases). V lost 5 bases to trimming and J lost 3 bases, with 14 bases between them. The CDR3 has 14 residues. Germline CDR1 PRHDT, CDR2 FYEKMQ (reference sequence). The CDR3 nucleotides read TGTGCCAGCAGCCAGGGGGGAGCCGGCTACGAGCAGTACTTC. Its protein product is CASSQGGAGYEQYF.

This clonotype was seen more than once but under ten times. This chain links TRBV19 with TRBJ1-2, with D perhaps matching TRBD1 (5 bases). V gave up 5 bases and J gave up 2 bases, with 12 bases separating them. The CDR3 contains 14 residues. Germline loops: CDR1 LNHDA, CDR2 SQIVND (reference sequence). CDR3 sequence (DNA): TGTGCCAGTAGTCAACAGGTCAGGAACTATGGCTACACCTTC. Protein: CASSQQVRNYGYTF.

This chain uses TRBV20-1 with TRBJ2-5, with TRBD2 identical over 7 bases. The CDR3 runs 14 residues. After removal of 4 bases from V and 2 bases from J, the junction contained 7 bases not matched to a gene. Per the germline V gene, CDR1 is DFQATT and CDR2 is SNEGSKA (reference sequence). CDR3 protein: CSAKRLGGQETQYF. DNA of the CDR3: TGCAGTGCTAAACGCCTGGGGGGGCAAGAGACCCAGTACTTC.

This clonotype has a handful of counts. This chain connects TRBV20-1 to TRBJ2-7; 13 nucleotides agree with TRBD2. This CDR3 spans 13 amino acids. V lost 3 bases, J lost 7 bases, and 3 bases stayed unmatched. The germline CDR1 and CDR2 sequences are DFQATT and SNEGSKA (reference sequence). The CDR3 here is CSARGTSGVEQYV. CDR3 bases: TGCAGTGCTAGGGGGACTAGCGGGGTAGAGCAGTACGTC.

This clonotype was detected many times. This chain joins TRBV9 and TRBJ2-7; D perhaps matches TRBD2 (6 bases). The CDR3 has 15 amino acids. Germline loops: CDR1 SGDLS, CDR2 YYNGEE. V lost 3 bases and J lost 2, with 15 bases in between. The CDR3 DNA reads as TGTGCCAGCAGCGCCGCGGGAACAGGAGCCTACGAGCAGTACTTC. This encodes CASSAAGTGAYEQYF.